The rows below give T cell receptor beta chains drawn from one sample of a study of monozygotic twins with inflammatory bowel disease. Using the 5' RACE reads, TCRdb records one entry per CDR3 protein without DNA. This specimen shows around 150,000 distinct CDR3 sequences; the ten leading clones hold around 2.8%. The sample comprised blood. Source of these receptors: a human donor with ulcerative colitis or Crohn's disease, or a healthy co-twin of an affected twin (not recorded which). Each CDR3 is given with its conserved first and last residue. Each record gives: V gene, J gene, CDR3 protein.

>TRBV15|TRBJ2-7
CATSRDQVRLYEQYF
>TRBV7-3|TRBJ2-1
CASSADLGEQFF
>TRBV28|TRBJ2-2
CASSGTAANTGELFF
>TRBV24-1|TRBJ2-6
CATSVGPGANVLTF
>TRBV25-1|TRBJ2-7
CASSEFGTGGYEQYF
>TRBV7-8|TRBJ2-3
CASSLKAGSTDTQYF
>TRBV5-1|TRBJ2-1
CASSFGLVFGANEQFF
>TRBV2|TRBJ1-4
CASSPNEKLFF
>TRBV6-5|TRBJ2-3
CASSYSENRADTQYF
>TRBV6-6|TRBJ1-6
CASSYGQGNSPLHF
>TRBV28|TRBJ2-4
CASSFGGVAKNIQYF
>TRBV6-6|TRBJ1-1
CASRLELFTEAFF
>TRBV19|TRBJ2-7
CASSTSRDTYEQYF
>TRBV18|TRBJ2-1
CASSPSAGKEQFF
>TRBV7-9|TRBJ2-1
CASSLVIWRRYNEQFF
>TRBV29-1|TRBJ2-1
CSVAGGTPHDEQFF
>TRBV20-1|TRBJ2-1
CSAQGAGVGNEQFF
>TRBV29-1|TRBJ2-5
CSVGRGLARGETQYF
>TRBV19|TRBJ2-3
CASSIGGRSTDTQYF
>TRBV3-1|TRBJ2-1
CASSRDWSSYNEQFF
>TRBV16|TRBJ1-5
CASSKGDNQPQHF
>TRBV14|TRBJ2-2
CASSQRQGLAGELFF
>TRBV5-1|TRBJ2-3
CASSFIAGVTDTQYF
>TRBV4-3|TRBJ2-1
CASSQVGLRIDNEQFF
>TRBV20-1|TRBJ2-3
CSARDQDPTSTDTQYF
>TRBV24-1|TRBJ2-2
CATSAPEGFGELFF
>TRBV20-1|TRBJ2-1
CSARESLYNEQFF
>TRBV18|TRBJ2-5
CASGGLEETQYF
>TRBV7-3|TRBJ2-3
CASSLLAGVLDTQYF
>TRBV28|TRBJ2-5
CASSRRDRGKTQYF
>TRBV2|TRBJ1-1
CASTEDHEAFF
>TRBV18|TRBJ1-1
CASSPFLPGQGNTEAFF
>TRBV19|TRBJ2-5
CASSTTGGETQYF
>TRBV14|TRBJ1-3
CASSQDSPHVSSGNTIYF
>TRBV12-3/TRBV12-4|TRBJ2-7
CASSLHGDEQYF
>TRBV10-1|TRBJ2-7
CASSDWSLGEQYF
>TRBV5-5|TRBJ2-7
CASSLTGLRYEQYF
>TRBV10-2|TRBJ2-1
CASSFGSGRGGEQFF
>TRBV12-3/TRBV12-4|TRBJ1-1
CASSFPPSPASTEAFF
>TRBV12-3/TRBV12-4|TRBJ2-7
CASSPYQAGPSYEQYF
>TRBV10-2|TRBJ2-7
CASSEGNEQYF
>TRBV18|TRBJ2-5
CASSPDGAETQYF